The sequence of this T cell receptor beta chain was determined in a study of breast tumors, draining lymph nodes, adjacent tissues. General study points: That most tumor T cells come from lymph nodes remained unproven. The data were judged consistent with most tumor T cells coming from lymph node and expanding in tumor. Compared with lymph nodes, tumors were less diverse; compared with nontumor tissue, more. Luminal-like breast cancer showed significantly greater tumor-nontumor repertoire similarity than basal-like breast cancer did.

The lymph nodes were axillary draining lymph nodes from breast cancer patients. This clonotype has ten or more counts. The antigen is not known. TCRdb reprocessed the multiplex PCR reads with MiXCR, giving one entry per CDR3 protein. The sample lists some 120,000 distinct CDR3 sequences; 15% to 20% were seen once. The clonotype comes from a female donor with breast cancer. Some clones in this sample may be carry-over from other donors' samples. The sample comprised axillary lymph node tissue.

CDR3 amino acids: CASSLTSSGSSTGELFF. The CDR3 nucleotides are TGTGCCAGCAGCTTAACATCTAGCGGGAGTAGTACCGGGGAGCTGTTTTTT. The J gene is TRBJ2-2, the V gene TRBV7-3; TRBD2 agrees at 10 bases. V dropped 0 bases and J dropped 5; count of bases not matched to a gene: 6. CDR3 length: 17 amino acids. Germline V gene data show CDR1 as SGHTA and CDR2 as FQGTGA. The full variable domain, its missing parts supplied by reference TRBV7-3 and TRBJ2-2, is GAGVSQTPSNKVTEKGKYVELRCDPISGHTALYWYRQSLGQGPEFLIYFQGTGAADDSGLPNDRFFAVRPEGSVSTLKIQRTERGDSAVYLCASSLTSSGSSTGELFFGEGSRLTVL.